This T cell receptor (beta chain) was observed in a study of CD4 T cells in relation to SARS-CoV-2 and coronaviruses. CD4+ T cells from unexposed donors were obtained before the COVID-19 pandemic (2011-2018). CD4+ T cells were isolated from the cells after 10 days of culture. Looked up from germline, CDR1 is MNHEY and CDR2 is SVGAGI. V gave up 0 bases and J gave up 5 bases; unmatched junction bases: 7. CDR3 size: 16 residues. The data were produced by immunoSEQ multiplex PCR, yet TCRdb's version contains in-frame clones alone and is incomplete. This sample yields some 30,000 clones, of which about 78% are seen a single time; about 15% belongs to the top ten. With respect to this clone: The target antigen is unknown.

Sequences were obtained from CD4+ T cells from PBMCs, cultured in vitro. This clonotype was sampled from a human donor in good health. The genes are TRBV6-5 and TRBJ2-5; the match to TRBD2 covers 9 bases. Here the CDR3 DNA reads TGTGCCAGCAGTTACTCGTTTAGCGGGGGTTACGAGACCCAGTACTTC. It is translated as CASSYSFSGGYETQYF.